Below are 18 T cell receptor beta chains sequenced from a single sample in a study of OX40 agonist ivuxolimab in advanced cancers. Receptor amplification or capture employed the immunoSEQ multiplex PCR assay. Imported from immuneACCESS, the table was reduced by TCRdb to in-frame sequences with V and J called. These copies leave out some clones; in studies compared against another copy, an unresolved V gene accounts for under half, and the cause of the remainder is not known. Present in this sample are nearly 80,000 clones, about 92% of which were seen just once. The ten largest clones take up about 0.35% of the sample. Sequencing used CD4+ or CD8+ T cells sorted from blood, obtained in a trial of the OX40 agonist ivuxolimab. These receptor sequences come from an adult with an advanced solid tumor such as melanoma, head and neck, liver or kidney cancer.

The gene calls are TRBV5-4 and TRBJ1-6, with a possible D match to TRBD1 (5 bases). V lost 2 bases and J lost 14, with 11 bases in between. The CDR3 consists of 12 residues. Germline CDR1 SGHNT, CDR2 YYREEE (reference sequence). Written as DNA, the CDR3 is TGTGCCAGCAGCTTCCCCTTGGGGGCCCTCCACTTT. This encodes CASSFPLGALHF.

CDR3 protein: CASTPRTGHEKLFF. The CDR3 DNA reads as TGTGCCAGTACCCCCCGGACAGGGCATGAAAAACTGTTTTTT. The V gene is TRBV19, the J gene TRBJ1-4; 8 bases map to TRBD1. Germline trimming cut 7 bases from V and 6 bases from J; bases unmatched to any gene: 7. Germline CDR1 LNHDA, CDR2 SQIVND (reference sequence). This CDR3 is 14 amino acids long. Combining the CDR3 with reference TRBV19 and TRBJ1-4 gives the whole variable domain DGGITQSPKYLFRKEGQNVTLSCEQNLNHDAMYWYRQDPGQGLRLIYYSQIVNDFQKGDIAEGYSVSREKKESFPLTVTSAQKNPTAFYLCASTPRTGHEKLFFGSGTQLSVL.

Turning to this clone: The germline gene is not matched at one end of the junction; a read error may be the cause. V and J are TRBV30 and TRBJ1-2; D is uncertain. CDR1 is GTSNPN and CDR2 is SVGIG in the germline V gene (reference sequence). CDR3 size: 11 residues. The CDR3 loop reads CAWSVGSGQAF. Written as DNA, the CDR3 is TGTGCCTGGAGTGTGGGGTCAGGTCAGGCCTTC.

The V call is TRBV19, the J call TRBJ1-3; no definite D call. Trimming removed 7 bases at V and 2 bases at J, with 12 bases between. The V gene's germline CDR1 is LNHDA and CDR2 SQIVND (reference sequence). The CDR3 is made up of 14 amino acids. CDR3 amino acids: CASTLDGPGNTIYF. The CDR3 bases are TGTGCCAGTACCCTGGACGGACCTGGAAACACCATATATTTT.

The rearrangement links TRBV18 to TRBJ2-4, with D perhaps TRBD2 (7 bases). With 1 base removed from V and 2 bases from J, the gap between germline ends came to 12 bases. This CDR3 is built from 16 residues. Germline CDR1 reads KGHSH; CDR2 reads LQKENI. The CDR3 is CASSPRAGGPKNIQYF. The CDR3 DNA reads TGTGCCAGCTCACCACGGGCCGGGGGGCCCAAAAACATTCAGTACTTC.

V and J are TRBV5-8 and TRBJ2-1; TRBD2 matches at 8 bases. CDR3 length: 15 residues. Germline trimming cut 3 bases from V and 7 bases from J; bases unmatched to any gene: 9. From germline, CDR1 is SGHTS and CDR2 YDEGEE. This CDR3 is CASSSIAGLGNEQFF. For the CDR3, the DNA is TGTGCCAGCAGCTCAATAGCGGGGTTGGGGAATGAGCAGTTCTTC. Looking up the rest from reference TRBV5-8 and TRBJ2-1 gives the full variable domain: EAGVTQSPTHLIKTRGQQATLRCSPISGHTSVYWYQQALGLGLQFLLWYDEGEERNRGNFPPRFSGRQFPNYSSELNVNALELEDSALYLCASSSIAGLGNEQFFGPGTRLTVL.

The J gene is TRBJ1-2, the V gene TRBV5-5; the match to TRBD1 covers 9 bases. V lost 4 bases and J lost 3; bases outside the gene matches: 7. Germline CDR1 and CDR2: SGHKS and YYEKEE (reference sequence). This CDR3 comprises 15 residues. CDR3 nucleotide sequence: TGTGCCAGCAGCACCACAGGGGGCGCAGACTATGGCTACACCTTC. Amino acids: CASSTTGGADYGYTF.

This rearrangement joins TRBV27 to TRBJ2-2; 11 nucleotides agree with TRBD2. Per germline, CDR1 MNHEY and CDR2 SMNVEV (reference sequence). The CDR3 has 16 amino acids. V shed 5 bases and J 4 bases; nucleotides not matched to a gene: 6. The CDR3, as DNA: TGTGCCAGCAGTCCACTAGCGGGGGAGGTCACCGGGGAGCTGTTTTTT. It specifies CASSPLAGEVTGELFF.

The chain has TRBV5-6 and TRBJ2-2, with a tentative D call TRBD2 (5 bases). The length of the CDR3 is 15 residues. Trimming shortened V by 0 bases and J by 1 base, and 7 bases separated the two germline ends. The germline V gene encodes CDR1 SGHDT and CDR2 YYEEEE. The CDR3 is CASSLVGVNTGELFF. The CDR3 region has the DNA TGTGCCAGCAGCTTGGTCGGGGTGAACACCGGGGAGCTGTTTTTT.

The chain joins TRBV18 to TRBJ1-2; D is perhaps TRBD1 (6 bases). The CDR3 runs to 15 residues. Trimming left V 0 bases short and J 3 bases short, with 11 bases between. Germline V lookup: CDR1 KGHSH, CDR2 LQKENI. CDR3 sequence reads: CASSPPSRGDYGYTF. The CDR3 DNA is TGTGCCAGCTCACCACCGTCCAGGGGCGACTATGGCTACACCTTC.

The chain employs TRBV27 and TRBJ1-1; no firm D call. V lost 2 bases and J lost 3, with 7 bases in between. CDR1 is MNHEY, CDR2 SMNVEV, per germline (reference sequence). CDR3 length: 13 residues. CDR3 sequence: CASSLRWDTEAFF. The CDR3 region has the DNA TGTGCCAGCAGTTTACGGTGGGACACTGAAGCTTTCTTT.

This chain joins TRBV6-4 and TRBJ1-4; no clear D gene. CDR1 is MRHNA, CDR2 SNTAGT, per germline. The CDR3 consists of 14 residues. The ends were cut back, 2 bases at V and 8 bases at J, with 12 bases in the middle. CDR3 bases: TGTGCCAGCAGTGACGGAGGAGGTCGAGAAAAACTGTTTTTT. Protein product: CASSDGGGREKLFF.

The chain carries TRBV7-9 and TRBJ1-5, with TRBD1 matching over 7 bases. The germline V gene encodes CDR1 SEHNR and CDR2 FQNEAQ (reference sequence). V lost 5 bases to trimming and J lost 7 bases; unmatched junction nucleotides: 8. CDR3 length equals 14 residues. This CDR3 is CASSRTGEGQPQHF. In DNA form, the CDR3 reads TGTGCCAGCAGCCGTACAGGGGAGGGGCAGCCCCAGCATTTT. Drawing the rest from reference TRBV7-9 and TRBJ1-5, the complete variable domain is DTGVSQNPRHKITKRGQNVTFRCDPISEHNRLYWYRQTLGQGPEFLTYFQNEAQLEKSRLLSDRFSAERPKGSFSTLEIQRTEQGDSAMYLCASSRTGEGQPQHFGDGTRLSIL.

V is TRBV6-5 and J is TRBJ1-1; TRBD1 matches 7 bases. V gave up 9 bases and J gave up 1 base; unmatched junction bases: 8. This CDR3 has 14 residues. The germline V gene has CDR1 MNHEY and CDR2 SVGAGI. In nucleotides, the CDR3 is TGTGCCAGTCGACGGGACAGTTCGAACACTGAAGCTTTCTTT. Translated: CASRRDSSNTEAFF.

This clone showed up just once. The CDR3 DNA sequence: TGTGCCAGTAGTAGGGGCCAGGGGACAGGGTCCCCCGGACAGGAGACCCAGTACTTC. It codes for CASSRGQGTGSPGQETQYF. V gene TRBV19 combines with J gene TRBJ2-5; TRBD1 matches 9 bases. The CDR3 runs to 19 residues. Trimming at V came to 4 bases and at J to 5 bases, leaving 20 bases not matched to a gene. CDR1 and CDR2 from the germline V gene are LNHDA and SQIVND (reference sequence).

The chain recombines TRBV6-5 with TRBJ1-5, with D possibly TRBD1 on 6 matching bases. The CDR3 spans 14 residues. Trimming cost V 5 bases and J 6 bases, with 14 bases left between them. Germline CDR1 reads MNHEY; CDR2 reads SVGAGI. The CDR3 here is CASSQGRGSQPQHF. CDR3 nucleotides: TGTGCCAGCAGTCAGGGGCGGGGGAGTCAGCCCCAGCATTTT.

This sequence joins TRBV12-5 and TRBJ2-1; 10 bases fit TRBD2. The V gene's germline CDR1 is LGHNT and CDR2 FRNRAP. CDR3 size: 14 residues. Unmatched junction bases numbered 7, after V lost 6 bases and J lost 8 bases. The DNA for the CDR3 is TGTGCTAGTGGATTAGCGGGGGGCCACTATGAGCAGTTCTTC. Protein sequence: CASGLAGGHYEQFF.

This clone is a singleton in its sample. The chain couples TRBV30 to TRBJ2-3, with 7 bases identical to TRBD2. The CDR3 has 14 residues. The junction had 4 bases not matched to a gene; V was cut back by 0 bases and J by 4 bases. Germline V gene sequence: CDR1 GTSNPN, CDR2 SVGIG (reference sequence). CDR3 sequence (DNA): TGTGCCTGGAGTGTAAGTGGGGGGGCAGATACGCAGTATTTT. It codes for CAWSVSGGADTQYF.